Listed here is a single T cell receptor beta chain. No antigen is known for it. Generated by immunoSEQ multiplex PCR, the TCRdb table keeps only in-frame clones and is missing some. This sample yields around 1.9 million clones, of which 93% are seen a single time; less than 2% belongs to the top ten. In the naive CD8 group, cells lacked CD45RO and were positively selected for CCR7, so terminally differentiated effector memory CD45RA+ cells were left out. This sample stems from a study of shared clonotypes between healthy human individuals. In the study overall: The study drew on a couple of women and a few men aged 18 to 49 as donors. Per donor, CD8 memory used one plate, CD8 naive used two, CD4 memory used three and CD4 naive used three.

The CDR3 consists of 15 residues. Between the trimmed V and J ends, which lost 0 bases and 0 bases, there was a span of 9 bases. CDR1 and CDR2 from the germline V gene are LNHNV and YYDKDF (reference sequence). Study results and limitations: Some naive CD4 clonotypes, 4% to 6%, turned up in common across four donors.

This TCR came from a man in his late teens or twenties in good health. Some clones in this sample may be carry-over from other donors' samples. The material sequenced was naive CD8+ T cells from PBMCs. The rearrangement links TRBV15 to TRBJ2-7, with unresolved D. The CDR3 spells CATSRDEASSYEQYF. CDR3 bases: TGTGCCACCAGCAGAGATGAGGCTAGCTCCTACGAGCAGTACTTC.